This is a list of T cell receptor beta chains from one sample in a study of PD-L1 blockade in urothelial cancer. Repertoires were generated with immunoSEQ multiplex PCR, while TCRdb's copy carries only in-frame clones and drops some. The sample has tens of thousands of clones; over 75% are singletons. Sample: PBMCs, taken around atezolizumab (anti-PD-L1) treatment. These receptors were obtained from an older man with urothelial cancer. CDR3s leave out the opening cysteine and the closing phenylalanine or tryptophan.

j_gene: TRBJ2-7; v_gene: TRBV7-9; CDR3aa: ASSLEGLASYEQY
j_gene: TRBJ2-3; v_gene: TRBV6-6; CDR3aa: ASSYPTSGRDTQY
j_gene: TRBJ2-1; v_gene: TRBV28; CDR3aa: ASVTGGRHNEQF
j_gene: TRBJ2-1; v_gene: TRBV2; CDR3aa: ASRPRGTSGSTDEQF
j_gene: TRBJ2-1; v_gene: TRBV27; CDR3aa: ASKGVGARGNEQF
j_gene: TRBJ1-5; v_gene: TRBV28; CDR3aa: ASSLNQGGGNQPQH
j_gene: TRBJ2-3; v_gene: TRBV5-1; CDR3aa: ASSLGLAGGPTDTQY
j_gene: TRBJ2-1; v_gene: TRBV29-1; CDR3aa: SVADSKHNEQF
j_gene: TRBJ1-1; v_gene: TRBV19; CDR3aa: ASRDRPNTEAF
j_gene: TRBJ1-3; v_gene: TRBV28; CDR3aa: ASSLYRGNTIY
j_gene: TRBJ2-1; v_gene: TRBV19; CDR3aa: ASSIRESYNEQF
j_gene: TRBJ2-1; v_gene: TRBV10-1; CDR3aa: ASSERRDSNEQF
j_gene: TRBJ1-5; v_gene: TRBV4-1; CDR3aa: ASSLLDRVEQPQH
j_gene: TRBJ2-1; v_gene: TRBV4-1; CDR3aa: ASSQVLVPTGNEQF
j_gene: TRBJ1-1; v_gene: TRBV5-1; CDR3aa: ASSLGTDYTEAF
j_gene: TRBJ1-6; v_gene: TRBV4-1; CDR3aa: ASSQAGGRGYSPLH
j_gene: TRBJ1-3; v_gene: TRBV19; CDR3aa: ASSMGPGTGFPETGNTIY
j_gene: TRBJ2-1; v_gene: TRBV11-2; CDR3aa: ASSLGGLGWNEQF
j_gene: TRBJ2-3; v_gene: TRBV27; CDR3aa: ASSPGGPDTQY
j_gene: TRBJ2-3; v_gene: TRBV7-2; CDR3aa: ASTFGRRTDTQY
j_gene: TRBJ1-5; v_gene: TRBV19; CDR3aa: ASRTDRARSNQPQH
j_gene: TRBJ2-1; v_gene: TRBV5-1; CDR3aa: ASSLVKGAAAYNEQF
j_gene: TRBJ1-5; v_gene: TRBV4-2; CDR3aa: ASSQDYGVQPQH
j_gene: TRBJ2-7; v_gene: TRBV11-2; CDR3aa: ASSPSRDRVGQY
j_gene: TRBJ2-7; v_gene: TRBV2; CDR3aa: ASRVEVSSYEQY
j_gene: TRBJ1-4; v_gene: TRBV27; CDR3aa: ASSTDLNEKLF
j_gene: TRBJ1-2; v_gene: TRBV10-3; CDR3aa: AIRMDSQGYGYT
j_gene: TRBJ2-1; v_gene: TRBV10-2; CDR3aa: ASSPGQGAYNEQF
j_gene: TRBJ1-4; v_gene: TRBV10-3; CDR3aa: AISSGSSADRGGTNEKLF
j_gene: TRBJ1-1; v_gene: TRBV28; CDR3aa: ASSLVGQPRLEAF
j_gene: TRBJ2-7; v_gene: TRBV4-2; CDR3aa: ASSQAGLSSYEQY
j_gene: TRBJ2-3; v_gene: TRBV5-6; CDR3aa: ASSSDLEGTDTQY
j_gene: TRBJ2-3; v_gene: TRBV4-2; CDR3aa: ASRQGLAGDTQY